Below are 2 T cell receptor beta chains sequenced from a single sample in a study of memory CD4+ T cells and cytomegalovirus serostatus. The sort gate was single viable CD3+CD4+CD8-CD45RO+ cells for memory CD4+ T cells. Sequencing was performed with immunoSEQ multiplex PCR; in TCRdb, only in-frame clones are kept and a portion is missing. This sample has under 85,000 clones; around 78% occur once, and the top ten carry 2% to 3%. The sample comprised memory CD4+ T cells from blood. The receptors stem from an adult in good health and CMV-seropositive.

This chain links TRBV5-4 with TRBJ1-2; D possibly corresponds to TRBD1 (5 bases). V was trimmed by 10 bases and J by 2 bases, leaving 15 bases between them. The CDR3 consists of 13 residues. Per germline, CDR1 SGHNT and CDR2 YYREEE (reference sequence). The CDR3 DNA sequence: TGTGCCTTTGGGGCGGGGGACAACTATGGCTACACCTTC. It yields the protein CAFGAGDNYGYTF.

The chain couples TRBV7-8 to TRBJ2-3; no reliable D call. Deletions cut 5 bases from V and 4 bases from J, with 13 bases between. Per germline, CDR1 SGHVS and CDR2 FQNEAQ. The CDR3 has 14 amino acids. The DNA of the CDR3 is TGTGCCAGCAGCCCCCGCGGTTCCCCAGATACGCAGTATTTT. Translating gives CASSPRGSPDTQYF.